This T cell receptor beta chain comes out of a study of T cells in Graves' hyperthyroidism and ophthalmopathy. Clinical symptoms, serum thyroxine, TRAb, thyroid ultrasound and orbital computed tomography informed diagnoses. There are many counts of this clonotype. What it recognizes is unknown. The study, taken as a whole, reports: Most expanded thyroid clonotypes above 0.001 also appeared in blood.

RNA transcripts were the template for amplifying TCR beta CDR3 regions. TCR CDR3 underwent first-round RT-PCR with the HTBI primer set. TCRdb fed the multiplex PCR reads into MiXCR, producing one record per CDR3 protein. The table has about 570,000 distinct CDR3 sequences, roughly 50% seen once. V was trimmed by 3 bases and J by 1 base, leaving 6 bases between them. Germline CDR1 and CDR2: MNHNS and SASEGT. CDR3 length equals 13 residues. The TCR originated in an adult woman with Graves' disease, either hyperthyroidism or ophthalmopathy (not recorded which). J is TRBJ1-1 and V is TRBV6-1; no clear D gene. The specimen sequenced was peripheral blood or thyroid tissue (not recorded which). In nucleotides, the CDR3 is TGTGCCAGCAGTGATCTGCGGAACACTGAAGCTTTCTTT. Its translation is CASSDLRNTEAFF.